The clone carrying this TCR beta chain was counted between two and nine times. The antigen is undetermined. The V gene's germline CDR1 is KGHDR and CDR2 SFDVKD. V gave up 3 bases and J gave up 4 bases, with 18 bases separating them. The CDR3 sequence is 17 residues long. The data were obtained in a study of T cell repertoires in cytomegalovirus infection. Turning to the study itself: Carrying CMV and the relevant HLA type showed in public TCR beta signatures. Whole-study findings and limits: HLA-C-restricted CMV-specific TCR beta clonotypes were dominant in the ex vivo response. Cumulative frequency (of public TCR beta family members) identified carriers of CMV plus the relevant HLA.

TCRdb redid the calling of the reads with MiXCR, one entry per CDR3 protein. The data show about 260,000 distinct CDR3 sequences, around 8.7% seen once. This clonotype was sampled from a human donor in good health (CMV status not recorded). Some clones in this sample may be carry-over from other donors' samples. V gene TRBV24-1 combines with J gene TRBJ2-1; D possibly uses TRBD1 or TRBD2 (5 bases each). The source material was PBMCs. The CDR3 region has the DNA TGTGCCACCAGTGATGGCTGGGGACCCACCATATACAATGAGCAGTTCTTC. Translation: CATSDGWGPTIYNEQFF.